Described below is a single T cell receptor (beta chain) sequence and its context. Its antigen is undetermined. Sequencing of TCR beta was performed on blood CD8+ T cells and on blood CD4+ T cells. The data originate from a study of CD8 T cells in Susac syndrome. Study-wide points: TCR sequencing and HLA analysis covered a relatively small number of individuals.

The authors reverse transcribed 0.5 to 1 ug RNA with random hexamers. A multiplex approach, immunoSEQ multiplex PCR, amplified TCR beta CDR3 across 54 Vbeta and 13 Jbeta. TCRdb called the immunoSEQ multiplex PCR reads again in MiXCR, with one record for every CDR3 protein. The repertoire holds roughly 160,000 distinct CDR3 sequences, around 95% seen once, with over 0.12% in the top ten. This CDR3 spans 14 amino acids. Trimming stripped 1 base from V and 2 bases from J, with 7 bases between. Germline loops: CDR1 LGHDT, CDR2 YNNKEL (reference sequence). Sequencing input: CD4+ T cells from PBMCs. The sequence derives from a human donor in good health. V is TRBV3-1 and J is TRBJ2-3, with D unclear. In nucleotides, the CDR3 is TGTGCCAGCAGCCAAGGATTGACCACAGATACGCAGTATTTT. This codes for CASSQGLTTDTQYF.